Listed here are 21 T cell receptor beta chains from one sample, sequenced in a study of T cells in Graves' hyperthyroidism and ophthalmopathy. Amplification yielded TCR beta CDR3 regions, with RNA transcripts as the source. Carried out on the TCR CDR3, a first-round RT-PCR used the HTBI primer set. TCRdb analysed the multiplex PCR reads with MiXCR anew, one entry per CDR3 protein. Among hundreds of thousands of distinct CDR3 sequences listed, approximately 20% were seen once. Sequenced sample: blood. The receptors derive from a man aged 40-50 years with Graves' ophthalmopathy.

This clonotype was seen ten or more times. CDR3 region: CSASSLAGGPPGDDAQYF. The CDR3 DNA is TGCAGTGCTAGCTCCTTAGCGGGAGGTCCTCCGGGGGACGATGCGCAGTATTTT. The gene calls are TRBV20-1 and TRBJ2-3; the match to TRBD2 covers 10 bases. Germline CDR1 is DFQATT and CDR2 is SNEGSKA (reference sequence). Trimming took 3 bases from V and 10 from J; bases not matched to a gene: 22. This CDR3 contains 18 residues.

The CDR3 region has the DNA TGTGCCAGCAGCTCCTCCAGCGAGGGGGAGACCCAGTACTTC. It yields the protein CASSSSSEGETQYF. This chain joins TRBV7-2 and TRBJ2-5; D tentatively reads TRBD1 or TRBD2 (5 bases each). With 4 bases removed from V and 5 bases from J, the gap between germline ends came to 14 bases. Germline CDR1 and CDR2: SGHTA and FQGNSA. The CDR3 is 14 amino acids.

As to this clonotype: As the CDR3 is not closed by the conserved phenylalanine or tryptophan, this likely results from a read error. J is TRBJ2-2 and V is TRBV7-9; perhaps TRBD1 as D (6 bases). The CDR3 length is 18 residues. V lost 2 bases and J 6 bases, leaving 22 bases between the germline ends. Germline-derived CDR1 and CDR2 are SEHNR and FQNEAQ (reference sequence). CDR3 region: CASSLMVLQSGVPGELFL. In DNA, the CDR3 is TGTGCCAGCAGCTTAATGGTTCTACAGTCAGGGGTTCCCGGGGAGCTGTTTCTT.

The gene calls are TRBV29-1 and TRBJ1-2; 7 positions agree with TRBD1. V trimming: 4 bases; J trimming: 6 bases; junction bases outside the gene matches: 5. The germline gives CDR1 SQVTM, CDR2 ANQGSEA. The CDR3 loop spans 12 amino acids. In DNA form, the CDR3 reads TGCAGCGTTGCCGGGACAGACCATGGCTACACCTTC. This translates into CSVAGTDHGYTF.

This chain uses TRBV5-4 with TRBJ2-1; 11 bases align to TRBD2. Germline V CDR1 and CDR2: SGHNT, YYREEE (reference sequence). V lost 0 bases to trimming and J lost 0 bases; unmatched junction nucleotides: 8. The length of the CDR3 is 19 residues. CDR3 coding DNA: TGTGCCAGCAGCTTGGAGGGACTAGCGGTCCACCTCTCCTACAATGAGCAGTTCTTC. Translation gives CASSLEGLAVHLSYNEQFF.

In its sample, this clonotype was seen a few times. This sequence joins TRBV20-1 and TRBJ2-3, with a tentative D call TRBD2 (5 bases). Deletions cut 6 bases from V and 2 bases from J, with 21 bases between. This CDR3 comprises 16 residues. Germline values: CDR1 DFQATT, CDR2 SNEGSKA (reference sequence). As DNA, the CDR3 is TGCAGTGCACCTCGAGGCCAGCGGACTTTCACAGATACGCAGTATTTT. Its protein is CSAPRGQRTFTDTQYF.

This clonotype was detected ten times or more. This chain links TRBV20-1 with TRBJ2-5; 10 bases map to TRBD2. Germline values: CDR1 DFQATT, CDR2 SNEGSKA (reference sequence). The CDR3 contains 15 residues. Trimming removed 5 bases from V and 7 bases from J; junction bases left unmatched: 13. The DNA for the CDR3 is TGCAGTGCTCCTGGTGCTACTAGCGGGACATGGACCCAGTACTTC. Amino acid sequence: CSAPGATSGTWTQYF.

The rearrangement links TRBV5-6 to TRBJ2-4; TRBD2 matches 12 bases. This CDR3 has 16 amino acids. Per the germline V gene, CDR1 is SGHDT and CDR2 is YYEEEE. Trimming removed 3 bases from V and 8 bases from J; junction bases left unmatched: 9. In nucleotides, the CDR3 is TGTGCCAGCAGCTATCGACTAGCGGGAGTTGGAGACATTCAGTACTTC. Translation: CASSYRLAGVGDIQYF.

This clonotype was seen more than once but under ten times. The chain couples TRBV9 to TRBJ2-7; 9 bases agree with TRBD2. Germline lookup yields CDR1 SGDLS and CDR2 YYNGEE. Trimming at V came to 4 bases and at J to 6 bases, leaving 11 bases not matched to a gene. The CDR3 is 15 amino acids. DNA for the CDR3: TGTGCCAGCAGCAATGAGCGGGGGGCGTACTCCGAGCAGTACTTC. It yields the protein CASSNERGAYSEQYF.

This clonotype was recorded at least ten times. This rearrangement joins TRBV6-5 to TRBJ1-1; tentative D call: TRBD1 (6 bases). The ends were cut back, 2 bases at V and 3 bases at J, with 13 bases in the middle. This CDR3 is built from 15 residues. The V gene's germline CDR1 is MNHEY and CDR2 SVGAGI. CDR3 in amino acids: CASSYTGARDTEAFF. The CDR3 DNA reads TGTGCCAGCAGTTACACGGGGGCCCGGGACACTGAAGCTTTCTTT.

This clonotype was detected once. The V call is TRBV7-9, the J call TRBJ2-7; 8 positions agree with TRBD2. J was trimmed by 4 bases and V by 7 bases; bases with no gene match: 12. In germline, CDR1 is SEHNR, CDR2 FQNEAQ (reference sequence). The CDR3 length is 15 residues. The CDR3 region has the DNA TGTGCCAGCATCTTTGTCGGGGGGGCAACGTACGAGCAGTACTTC. Protein product: CASIFVGGATYEQYF.

The sample holds a few counts of this clonotype. The genes are TRBV7-2 and TRBJ1-5; TRBD1 matches 7 bases. The CDR3 covers 13 residues. Trimming removed 6 bases from V and 6 bases from J; junction bases left unmatched: 5. Germline V gene data show CDR1 as SGHTA and CDR2 as FQGNSA. The CDR3 nucleotides are TGTGCCAGCAGTCGCGACAGGGTTCAGCCCCAGCATTTT. It encodes CASSRDRVQPQHF.

This clonotype was seen many times. This rearrangement joins TRBV5-6 to TRBJ2-1; TRBD2 aligns across 12 bases. The germline V gene has CDR1 SGHDT and CDR2 YYEEEE. The CDR3 has 15 amino acids. The trim removed 0 bases at V and 10 bases at J, leaving 5 bases unmatched. For the CDR3, the DNA is TGTGCCAGCAGCTTGGGACTAGCGGGAGTCGGGGAGCAGTTCTTC. This gives the protein CASSLGLAGVGEQFF.

This clonotype came up a few times. This sequence joins TRBV18 and TRBJ2-1; D call uncertain. Germline assignment: CDR1 KGHSH and CDR2 LQKENI. This CDR3 region has 16 residues. V gave up 4 bases and J gave up 0 bases, with 13 bases separating them. This CDR3 reads CASSRSPPSSYNEQFF. The CDR3 DNA reads TGTGCCAGCTCACGTAGCCCACCCAGCTCCTACAATGAGCAGTTCTTC.

Only a few counts were recorded for this clonotype. This rearrangement joins TRBV7-3 to TRBJ1-2, with no clear D. This CDR3 has 13 residues. Germline V gene lookup returns CDR1 SGHTA and CDR2 FQGTGA. Trimming removed 2 bases from V and 4 bases from J, with 8 bases in between. CDR3 nucleotide sequence: TGTGCCAGCAGCTTATATGGCAGCTATGGCTACACCTTC. Amino acid sequence: CASSLYGSYGYTF.

The CDR3 DNA follows: TGTGCCAGCAGCGTAGGTCTAGCGGAAGAGACCCAGTACTTC. Translated: CASSVGLAEETQYF. The V and J genes are TRBV9 and TRBJ2-5; the match to TRBD2 covers 7 bases. Trimming took 0 bases from V and 3 from J; bases not matched to a gene: 2. The CDR3 sequence is 14 residues long. CDR1 and CDR2 from the germline V gene are SGDLS and YYNGEE.

Concerning this clonotype itself: A read error may explain this, as a much larger clone is one base away. This chain uses TRBV28 with TRBJ2-1, with D perhaps matching TRBD1 (5 bases). Germline lookup yields CDR1 MDHEN and CDR2 SYDVKM. The germline V and J ends were trimmed by 5 bases and 3 bases, with 11 bases remaining between them. The CDR3 totals 14 residues. CDR3 loop: CASSPSQGYNEQFF. CDR3 nucleotide sequence: TGTGCCAGCAGTCCTTCCCAGGGCTACAATGAGCAGTTCTTC.

This clonotype has a handful of counts. V is TRBV6-1 and J is TRBJ2-5; D unresolved. CDR1 and CDR2 (germline): MNHNS, SASEGT. The CDR3 is 15 amino acids. With 6 bases removed from V and 5 bases from J, the gap between germline ends came to 19 bases. CDR3 sequence reads: CASSPTGPRSETQYF. CDR3 in DNA: TGTGCCAGCAGCCCCACCGGGCCTCGGTCGGAGACCCAGTACTTC.

This clonotype was counted between two and nine times. The chain carries TRBV18 and TRBJ2-7; 8 bases fit TRBD2. Trimming took 4 bases from V and 4 from J; bases not matched to a gene: 6. Looked up from germline, CDR1 is KGHSH and CDR2 is LQKENI. The CDR3 covers 14 residues. The CDR3 DNA reads as TGTGCCAGCTCACAAGCGGGAGTAATGTACGAGCAGTACTTC. Translation gives CASSQAGVMYEQYF.

This clonotype has a single count. CDR3 bases: TGTGCCAGCAGCTTAGGAGGGGGGGCTGGCACAGATACGCAGTATTTT. Amino acids: CASSLGGGAGTDTQYF. J is TRBJ2-3 and V is TRBV7-3; TRBD2 is a possible D gene (7 bases). The CDR3 loop spans 16 amino acids. Trimming cost V 2 bases and J 1 base, with 13 bases left between them. Germline assignment: CDR1 SGHTA and CDR2 FQGTGA.

This clonotype was seen a handful of times. The gene calls are TRBV3-1 and TRBJ1-5; perhaps TRBD1 as D (6 bases). Germline V gene data show CDR1 as LGHDT and CDR2 as YNNKEL (reference sequence). This CDR3 has 17 residues. The V and J ends lost 0 bases and 0 bases respectively, with 12 bases between them. The chain's CDR3 is CASSQDPGQYSNQPQHF. The CDR3 bases are TGTGCCAGCAGCCAAGACCCGGGACAATATAGCAATCAGCCCCAGCATTTT.